This entry lists 25 T cell receptor beta chains sequenced from one sample in a study of brain metastases from non-small cell lung cancer. Only in-frame clones appear in the TCRdb table, and some are missing; sequencing was by immunoSEQ multiplex PCR. The repertoire holds 1,400 or so clones, with over 75% as singletons. The sample consisted of tissue from a brain metastasis. The receptor set was obtained from a donor over 35 with non-small cell lung cancer.

Only a few counts were recorded for this clone. The rearrangement joins TRBV6-1 to TRBJ1-2; no definite D call. V dropped 2 bases and J dropped 0 bases, with 10 bases sitting between them. This CDR3 is 15 amino acids long. Germline loops: CDR1 MNHNS, CDR2 SASEGT. CDR3 DNA sequence: TGTGCCAGCAGTGAATTCTCAAGTTCTAACTATGGCTACACCTTC. This sequence encodes CASSEFSSSNYGYTF.

This clone was recorded once. As DNA, the CDR3 is TGTGCCAGCAGCTTGCAGGGCTTCACTGAAGCTTTCTTT. This codes for CASSLQGFTEAFF. The chain carries TRBV5-6 and TRBJ1-1, with D maybe TRBD1 (5 bases). The length of the CDR3 is 13 residues. V lost 1 base to trimming and J lost 4 bases, with 8 bases between them. Germline V gene sequence: CDR1 SGHDT, CDR2 YYEEEE.

CDR3: CASSYSGQGAVYSPLHF. CDR3 bases: TGTGCCAGCAGTTACTCGGGACAGGGGGCTGTTTATTCACCCCTCCACTTT. V and J are TRBV6-2 or TRBV6-3 and TRBJ1-6; 12 nucleotides line up with TRBD1. Looked up from germline, CDR1 is MNHEY and CDR2 is SVGEGT. The V gene end was trimmed by 0 bases and the J gene end by 8 bases; junction bases not matched to a gene: 5. The CDR3 runs to 17 residues.

This clone was seen just once. The chain employs TRBV24-1 and TRBJ1-5; possibly TRBD1 for D (5 bases). Germline values: CDR1 KGHDR, CDR2 SFDVKD. CDR3 length equals 15 residues. The V end lost 3 bases, the J end lost 8 bases, and 16 bases lay between the germline ends. This chain's CDR3 is CATSDGKGPLKPQHF. DNA of the CDR3: TGTGCCACCAGTGATGGCAAGGGACCCCTCAAGCCCCAGCATTTT.

This clone was detected only a few times. The chain has TRBV7-2 and TRBJ1-3, with D possibly being TRBD1 (6 bases). CDR3 length: 17 amino acids. The germline V gene encodes CDR1 SGHTA and CDR2 FQGNSA. V was shortened by 5 bases and J by 2 bases, with 19 bases between the two germline ends. The CDR3 DNA sequence: TGTGCCAGCAGCCCAAGATTCAGGGGTTACACTGGAAACACCATATATTTT. Translating gives CASSPRFRGYTGNTIYF. Full variable domain (missing parts from reference TRBV7-2 and TRBJ1-3): GAGVSQSPSNKVTEKGKDVELRCDPISGHTALYWYRQSLGQGLEFLIYFQGNSAPDKSGLPSDRFSAERTGGSVSTLTIQRTQQEDSAVYLCASSPRFRGYTGNTIYFGEGSWLTVV.

Turning to this clone: A junction end diverges from the germline sequence, so it may reflect a read error. This rearrangement joins TRBV5-1 to TRBJ1-1; D remains unclear. The CDR3 totals 12 residues. Germline values: CDR1 SGHRS, CDR2 YFSETQ. The CDR3, as DNA: TGCGCCAGCAGCCCGGAAACTGGAGAAGTTTTCTTT. It yields the protein CASSPETGEVFF.

V usage is TRBV7-8 and J usage is TRBJ2-7; 9 bases agree with TRBD1. V dropped 5 bases and J dropped 3; count of bases not matched to a gene: 11. CDR3 length: 16 amino acids. The germline V gene encodes CDR1 SGHVS and CDR2 FQNEAQ. The DNA of the CDR3 is TGTGCCAGCAGCCGGACAGGGGCCCTTACATACTACGAGCAGTACTTC. Translation gives CASSRTGALTYYEQYF. The full variable domain, its missing parts supplied by reference TRBV7-8 and TRBJ2-7, is GAGVSQSPRYKVAKRGQDVALRCDPISGHVSLFWYQQALGQGPEFLTYFQNEAQLDKSGLPSDRFFAERPEGSVSTLKIQRTQQEDSAVYLCASSRTGALTYYEQYFGPGTRLTVT.

This chain links TRBV7-9 with TRBJ1-1; D gene ambiguous. From germline, CDR1 is SEHNR and CDR2 FQNEAQ (reference sequence). This CDR3 is built from 12 residues. Trimming removed 8 bases at V and 0 bases at J, with 7 bases between. The CDR3 protein is CASQEMNTEAFF. CDR3 nucleotides: TGTGCCAGCCAGGAGATGAACACTGAAGCTTTCTTT.

The V gene is TRBV5-5, the J gene TRBJ1-2, with 7 bases identical to TRBD1. V lost 4 bases to trimming and J lost 3 bases; unmatched junction nucleotides: 6. The CDR3 is made up of 14 amino acids. CDR1 and CDR2 (germline): SGHKS, YYEKEE (reference sequence). The CDR3 is CASSLEGAYYGYTF. CDR3 coding DNA: TGTGCCAGCAGCCTGGAGGGGGCTTACTATGGCTACACCTTC. Looking up the rest from reference TRBV5-5 and TRBJ1-2 gives the full variable domain: DAGVTQSPTHLIKTRGQQVTLRCSPISGHKSVSWYQQVLGQGPQFIFQYYEKEERGRGNFPDRFSARQFPNYSSELNVNALLLGDSALYLCASSLEGAYYGYTFGSGTRLTVV.

This chain links TRBV7-2 with TRBJ2-6, with D possibly TRBD2 on 5 matching bases. In germline, CDR1 is SGHTA, CDR2 FQGNSA. The CDR3 length is 15 residues. The V gene lost 2 bases and the J gene lost 4 bases, with 9 bases spanning the gap. The CDR3 spells CASSLWAGGANVLTF. The CDR3 DNA reads as TGTGCCAGCAGCTTATGGGCGGGCGGGGCCAACGTCCTGACTTTC. Based on the CDR3 plus reference TRBV7-2 and TRBJ2-6, the full variable domain is GAGVSQSPSNKVTEKGKDVELRCDPISGHTALYWYRQSLGQGLEFLIYFQGNSAPDKSGLPSDRFSAERTGGSVSTLTIQRTQQEDSAVYLCASSLWAGGANVLTFGAGSRLTVL.

CDR3 DNA sequence: TGTGCCAGCAGTTTTGAGTGGACAGGGACCTACGAGCAGTACTTC. It specifies CASSFEWTGTYEQYF. This chain joins TRBV27 and TRBJ2-7; the match to TRBD1 covers 8 bases. The J segment lost 2 bases and the V segment lost 3 bases, leaving 6 bases of the junction unmatched. This CDR3 contains 15 residues. Looked up from germline, CDR1 is MNHEY and CDR2 is SMNVEV (reference sequence).

The CDR3, as DNA: TGTGCCAGCAGCTTGCCAGGAGAGTCCTATAATTCACCCCTCCACTTT. Its protein is CASSLPGESYNSPLHF. V usage is TRBV5-5 and J usage is TRBJ1-6; D gene ambiguous. CDR1 is SGHKS and CDR2 is YYEKEE in the germline V gene (reference sequence). CDR3 length: 16 amino acids. Trimming left V 1 base short and J 1 base short, with 9 bases between.

The chain is built from TRBV7-8 and TRBJ2-3; D remains ambiguous. CDR3 length: 12 amino acids. V was clipped by 5 bases and J by 2 bases, with 5 bases between them. Germline V gene lookup returns CDR1 SGHVS and CDR2 FQNEAQ. The CDR3 is CASSPFTDTQYF. The CDR3 coding sequence is TGTGCCAGCAGCCCCTTCACAGATACGCAGTATTTT.

This clone was detected only once. The chain couples TRBV7-3 to TRBJ1-1; tentative D call: TRBD1 (5 bases). V lost 3 bases, J lost 0 bases, and 5 bases lay in between. Germline lookup yields CDR1 SGHTA and CDR2 FQGTGA. This CDR3 comprises 13 residues. DNA of the CDR3: TGTGCCAGCAGCTTGACAGTGAACACTGAAGCTTTCTTT. Translating gives CASSLTVNTEAFF. The full variable domain, rest sourced from reference TRBV7-3 and TRBJ1-1, is GAGVSQTPSNKVTEKGKYVELRCDPISGHTALYWYRQSLGQGPEFLIYFQGTGAADDSGLPNDRFFAVRPEGSVSTLKIQRTERGDSAVYLCASSLTVNTEAFFGQGTRLTVV.

The CDR3 here is CASSLAAGGLYNEQFF. Here the CDR3 DNA reads TGCGCCAGCAGCTTGGCCGCGGGGGGGCTTTACAATGAGCAGTTCTTC. This chain uses TRBV5-1 with TRBJ2-1; 9 bases fit TRBD2. Looked up from germline, CDR1 is SGHRS and CDR2 is YFSETQ. The CDR3 consists of 16 residues. Germline trimming cut 0 bases from V and 4 bases from J; bases unmatched to any gene: 5.

This chain connects TRBV7-9 to TRBJ1-2, with D maybe TRBD1 (5 bases). The CDR3 runs to 18 residues. Germline loops: CDR1 SEHNR, CDR2 FQNEAQ (reference sequence). V was trimmed by 5 bases and J by 5 bases, leaving 27 bases between them. Here the CDR3 reads CASSPTRGPTGNKYGYTF. In DNA form, the CDR3 reads TGTGCCAGCAGCCCCACGCGGGGCCCCACCGGGAATAAATATGGCTACACCTTC.

V is TRBV7-3 and J is TRBJ2-1; D remains unclear. The CDR3 contains 16 residues. V lost 5 bases to trimming and J lost 4 bases, with 18 bases between them. The germline V gene encodes CDR1 SGHTA and CDR2 FQGTGA. Here the CDR3 DNA reads TGTGCCAGCAGCCCCCAAGGGCGACAATTGTACAATGAGCAGTTCTTC. The encoded protein is CASSPQGRQLYNEQFF.

Comment on this clone: A much larger clone differs by one base, so this may be a read error. The sample holds other DNA sequences that translate to the same CDR3. This chain joins TRBV2 and TRBJ1-1; weak D call: TRBD1 (6 bases). V was clipped by 9 bases and J by 1 base, with 12 bases between them. The CDR3 consists of 13 residues. Germline CDR1 is SNHLY and CDR2 is FYNNEI. The CDR3 nucleotides are TGTGCCAGTACCCAGGGGTCGAACACTGAAGCTTTCTTT. As protein: CASTQGSNTEAFF.

The chain combines TRBV19 with TRBJ2-5, with 7 bases identical to TRBD1. Germline CDR1 is LNHDA and CDR2 is SQIVND (reference sequence). This CDR3 has 15 amino acids. The V segment lost 5 bases and the J segment 1 base; nucleotides outside the gene matches: 7. The chain's CDR3 is CASSPRQGTQETQYF. The CDR3 coding sequence is TGTGCCAGTAGTCCGAGACAGGGAACCCAAGAGACCCAGTACTTC.

The chain carries TRBV7-3 and TRBJ2-2; no clear D. V was trimmed by 0 bases and J by 6 bases, leaving 11 bases between them. The CDR3 runs 15 residues. Germline CDR1 and CDR2: SGHTA and FQGTGA. CDR3 amino acids: CASSLTASIPGELFF. CDR3 nucleotide sequence: TGTGCCAGCAGCTTAACCGCGAGCATCCCCGGGGAGCTGTTTTTT.

A remark on this clone: This clone may be a read error of a much larger clone one base away. V gene TRBV2 combines with J gene TRBJ1-6, with D possibly TRBD1 on 5 matching bases. The CDR3 sequence is 15 residues long. From germline, CDR1 is SNHLY and CDR2 FYNNEI. CDR3 sequence: CASSLDWGVASPLYF. As DNA, the CDR3 is TGTGCCAGCAGCCTTGATTGGGGGGTGGCCTCACCCCTCTACTTT.

The chain uses TRBV6-5 and TRBJ1-5; no reliable D call. V was cut by 10 bases and J by 9 bases, with 16 bases left in between. The CDR3 runs to 12 residues. Germline lookup yields CDR1 MNHEY and CDR2 SVGAGI. The CDR3 region is CATRTGSGPQHF. The CDR3 DNA reads TGTGCCACCCGGACCGGTTCTGGGCCCCAGCATTTT.

V is TRBV4-1 and J is TRBJ2-6; D unclear. Germline V gene data show CDR1 as MGHRA and CDR2 as YSYEKL. The V end lost 4 bases, the J end lost 0 bases, and 16 bases lay between the germline ends. The CDR3 runs 18 residues. CDR3 amino acids: CASSPLVGTNSGANVLTF. In DNA form, the CDR3 reads TGCGCCAGCAGCCCCCTAGTTGGCACGAACTCTGGGGCCAACGTCCTGACTTTC.

This clone was detected once. The chain combines TRBV29-1 with TRBJ1-1, with no clear D. This CDR3 has 12 amino acids. V was cut by 8 bases and J by 0 bases, with 10 bases left in between. Germline CDR1 is SQVTM and CDR2 is ANQGSEA. The CDR3 reads CSSVVVNTEAFF. The CDR3 DNA reads TGCAGCTCCGTGGTAGTGAACACTGAAGCTTTCTTT.

This rearrangement joins TRBV30 to TRBJ1-1; no reliable D call. V lost 2 bases and J lost 1, with 5 bases in between. Germline V gives CDR1 GTSNPN, CDR2 SVGIG (reference sequence). This CDR3 region has 12 residues. The CDR3 protein is CAWSWGNTEAFF. CDR3 DNA sequence: TGTGCCTGGAGTTGGGGGAACACTGAAGCTTTCTTT.